Presented here are 7 T cell receptor beta chains from one specimen sequenced in a study of Graves' ophthalmopathy and Graves' hyperthyroidism (dated by TCRdb to the late 2010s). The reads were generated on an Illumina HiSeq 2000. TCR beta CDR3 regions were amplified from RNA transcripts for repertoire sequencing. HTBI primers and the Qiagen OneStep RT-PCR kit were used in a first-round RT-PCR, which was followed by a second-round multiplex PCR, size selection and purification. The public reads were quality trimmed at Q25 with fastp and then assembled into clones with MiXCR by TCRdb, keeping productive beta chains. Every entry covers one CDR3 protein and lists the most common genes and DNA from its rows. In all, the sample holds over 650,000 distinct CDR3 sequences, and just over 40% of those were seen once. Around 3.3% of the sample belongs to the ten largest clones. Sample: peripheral blood. Receptors originate from an adult man with Graves' ophthalmopathy.

This clonotype was detected ten times or more. The chain has TRBV29-1 and TRBJ2-7; possibly TRBD1 for D (6 bases). This CDR3 comprises 12 residues. V lost 5 bases and J 6 bases, leaving 14 bases between the germline ends. Germline V gene lookup returns CDR1 SQVTM and CDR2 ANQGSEA. The CDR3 DNA reads TGCAGCGTTATACAGGGTATCCGCGAGCAGTACTTC. Encoded protein: CSVIQGIREQYF.

The V call is TRBV15, the J call TRBJ1-4; D unresolved. The V end was cut by 3 bases, the J end by 5 bases, with 19 bases between. The CDR3 has 17 amino acids. Germline loops: CDR1 LNHNV, CDR2 YYDKDF (reference sequence). The CDR3 loop reads CATSSVPAGWLNEKLFF. The CDR3 nucleotides read TGTGCCACCAGCAGTGTTCCAGCGGGATGGCTGAATGAAAAACTGTTTTTT.

Many counts were recorded for this clonotype. V gene TRBV14 combines with J gene TRBJ2-7, with D maybe TRBD1 (5 bases). Trimming removed 1 base from V and 4 bases from J, with 8 bases in between. Germline V CDR1 and CDR2: SGHDN, FVKESK. The CDR3 is made up of 13 amino acids. Here the CDR3 reads CASSQVAGYEQYF. DNA for the CDR3: TGTGCCAGCAGCCAAGTGGCAGGGTACGAGCAGTACTTC.

This clonotype was counted between two and nine times. CDR3 nucleotide sequence: TGTGCTAGTGGCTCCCGGGGGACAGGGAGGGTCGACGAGCAGTACTTC. Translated, it gives CASGSRGTGRVDEQYF. The rearrangement links TRBV12-5 to TRBJ2-7, with 9 bases identical to TRBD1. The germline V gene encodes CDR1 LGHNT and CDR2 FRNRAP. With V trimmed by 6 bases and J by 5 bases, 14 bases remained unmatched. The CDR3 runs 16 residues.

This clonotype occurred many times. The V gene is TRBV7-8, the J gene TRBJ1-1; D is unresolved. With 1 base removed from V and 3 bases from J, the gap between germline ends came to 6 bases. The CDR3 contains 13 residues. Germline V lookup: CDR1 SGHVS, CDR2 FQNEAQ. CDR3 amino acids: CASSLEYHTEAFF. The CDR3 nucleotides read TGTGCCAGCAGCTTAGAGTATCACACTGAAGCTTTCTTT.

This chain connects TRBV4-2 to TRBJ2-5; 13 nucleotides line up with TRBD2. The CDR3 length is 18 residues. J was trimmed by 0 bases and V by 2 bases; bases with no gene match: 6. Germline V gene sequence: CDR1 LGHNA, CDR2 YNFKEQ. In DNA, the CDR3 is TGTGCCAGCAGCCAACCCCTGACTAGCGGGAGGTACCAAGAGACCCAGTACTTC. Residues: CASSQPLTSGRYQETQYF.

There are many counts of this clonotype. The genes are TRBV9 and TRBJ1-4; D is unresolved. There are 15 residues in the CDR3. Germline values: CDR1 SGDLS, CDR2 YYNGEE. Between the trimmed V and J ends, which lost 0 bases and 10 bases, there was a span of 16 bases. CDR3 sequence (DNA): TGTGCCAGCAGCGTAGCTGGCGGAGGGTCGGGAAAACTGTTTTTT. This sequence encodes CASSVAGGGSGKLFF.